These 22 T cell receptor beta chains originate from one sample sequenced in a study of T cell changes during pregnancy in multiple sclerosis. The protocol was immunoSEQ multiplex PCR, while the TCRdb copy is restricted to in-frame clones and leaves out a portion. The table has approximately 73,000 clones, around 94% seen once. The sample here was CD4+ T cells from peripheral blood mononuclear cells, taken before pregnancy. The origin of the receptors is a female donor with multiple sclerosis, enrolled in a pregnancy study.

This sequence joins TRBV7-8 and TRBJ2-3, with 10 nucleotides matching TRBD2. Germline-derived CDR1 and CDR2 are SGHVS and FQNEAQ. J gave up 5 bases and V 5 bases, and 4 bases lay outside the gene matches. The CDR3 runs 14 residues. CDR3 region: CASSPSGSRDTQYF. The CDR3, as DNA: TGTGCCAGCAGCCCTAGCGGGAGTAGAGATACGCAGTATTTT.

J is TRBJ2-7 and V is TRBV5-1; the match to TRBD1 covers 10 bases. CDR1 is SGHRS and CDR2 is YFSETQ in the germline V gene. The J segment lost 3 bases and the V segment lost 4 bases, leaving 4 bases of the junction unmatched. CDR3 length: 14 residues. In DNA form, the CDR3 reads TGCGCCAGCAGCAAGACAGGGGGCAACTACGAGCAGTACTTC. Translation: CASSKTGGNYEQYF.

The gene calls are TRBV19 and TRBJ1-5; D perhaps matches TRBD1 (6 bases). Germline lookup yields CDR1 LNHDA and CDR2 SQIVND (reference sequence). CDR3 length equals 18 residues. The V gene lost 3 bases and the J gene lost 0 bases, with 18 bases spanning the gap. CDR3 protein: CASSISLPGHFSNQPQHF. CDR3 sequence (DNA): TGTGCCAGTAGTATTTCGTTACCGGGACACTTTAGCAATCAGCCCCAGCATTTT.

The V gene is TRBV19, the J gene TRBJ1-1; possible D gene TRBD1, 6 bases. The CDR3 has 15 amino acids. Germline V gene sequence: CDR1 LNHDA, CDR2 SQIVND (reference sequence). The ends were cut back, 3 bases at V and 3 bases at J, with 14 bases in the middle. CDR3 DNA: TGTGCCAGTAGTATTGGCGGGGGCAGGTACACTGAAGCTTTCTTT. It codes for CASSIGGGRYTEAFF.

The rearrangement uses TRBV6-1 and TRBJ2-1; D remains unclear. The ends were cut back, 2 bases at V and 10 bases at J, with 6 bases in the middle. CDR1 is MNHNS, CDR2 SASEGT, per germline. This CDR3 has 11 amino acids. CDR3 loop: CASSEFGEQFF. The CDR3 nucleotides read TGTGCCAGCAGTGAATTTGGCGAGCAGTTCTTC.

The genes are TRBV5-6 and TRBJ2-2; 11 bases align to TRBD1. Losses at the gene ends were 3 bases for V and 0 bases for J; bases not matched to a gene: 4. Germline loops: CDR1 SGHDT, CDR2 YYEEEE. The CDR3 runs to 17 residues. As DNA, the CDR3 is TGTGCCAGCAGCTACCCGGGACAGGGGGCGAACACCGGGGAGCTGTTTTTT. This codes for CASSYPGQGANTGELFF.

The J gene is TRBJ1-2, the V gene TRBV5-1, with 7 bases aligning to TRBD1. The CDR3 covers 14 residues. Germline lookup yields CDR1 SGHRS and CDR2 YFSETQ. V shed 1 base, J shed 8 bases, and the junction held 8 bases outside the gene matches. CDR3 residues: CASSLSQGEEGYTF. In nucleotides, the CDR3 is TGCGCCAGCAGCTTGAGTCAGGGGGAAGAAGGCTACACCTTC.

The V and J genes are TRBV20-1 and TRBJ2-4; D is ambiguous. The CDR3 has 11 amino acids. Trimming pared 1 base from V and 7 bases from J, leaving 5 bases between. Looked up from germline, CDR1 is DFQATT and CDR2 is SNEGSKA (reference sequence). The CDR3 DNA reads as TGCAGTGCTAGAGTCGGGAACATTCAGTACTTC. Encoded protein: CSARVGNIQYF.

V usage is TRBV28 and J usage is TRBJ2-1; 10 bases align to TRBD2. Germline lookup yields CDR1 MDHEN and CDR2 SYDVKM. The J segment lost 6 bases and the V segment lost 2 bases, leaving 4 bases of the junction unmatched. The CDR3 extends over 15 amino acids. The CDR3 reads CASSLQAGGRNEQFF. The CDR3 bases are TGTGCCAGCAGTTTACAAGCGGGAGGGCGCAATGAGCAGTTCTTC. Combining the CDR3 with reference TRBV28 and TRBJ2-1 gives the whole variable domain DVKVTQSSRYLVKRTGEKVFLECVQDMDHENMFWYRQDPGLGLRLIYFSYDVKMKEKGDIPEGYSVSREKKERFSLILESASTNQTSMYLCASSLQAGGRNEQFFGPGTRLTVL.

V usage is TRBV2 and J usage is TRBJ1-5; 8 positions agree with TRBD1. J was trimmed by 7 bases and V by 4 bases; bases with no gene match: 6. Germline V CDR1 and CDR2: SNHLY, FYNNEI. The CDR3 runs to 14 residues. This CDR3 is CASSARTGSQPQHF. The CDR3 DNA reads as TGTGCCAGCAGTGCCCGGACAGGGTCCCAGCCCCAGCATTTT.

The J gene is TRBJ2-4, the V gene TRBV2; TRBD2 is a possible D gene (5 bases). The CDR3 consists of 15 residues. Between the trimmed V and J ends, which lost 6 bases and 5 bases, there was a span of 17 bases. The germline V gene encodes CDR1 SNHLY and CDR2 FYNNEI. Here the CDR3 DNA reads TGTGCCAGCAGGTGGGAGAGCAACTACCAAAACATTCAGTACTTC. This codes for CASRWESNYQNIQYF.

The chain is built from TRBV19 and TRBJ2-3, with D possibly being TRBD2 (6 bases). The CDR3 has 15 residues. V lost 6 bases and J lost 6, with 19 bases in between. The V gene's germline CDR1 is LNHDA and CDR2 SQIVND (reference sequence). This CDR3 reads CASSPAGAGRDTQYF. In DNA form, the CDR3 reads TGTGCCAGTAGCCCCGCCGGGGCGGGAAGGGATACGCAGTATTTT.

Here the CDR3 DNA reads TGTGCCAGCTCAAATGGGGGGGCTGGTAATGAGCAGTTCTTC. It is translated as CASSNGGAGNEQFF. V gene TRBV18 combines with J gene TRBJ2-1, with D perhaps matching TRBD2 (7 bases). The CDR3 covers 14 residues. Germline CDR1 and CDR2: KGHSH and LQKENI. V was trimmed by 5 bases and J by 7 bases, leaving 15 bases between them.

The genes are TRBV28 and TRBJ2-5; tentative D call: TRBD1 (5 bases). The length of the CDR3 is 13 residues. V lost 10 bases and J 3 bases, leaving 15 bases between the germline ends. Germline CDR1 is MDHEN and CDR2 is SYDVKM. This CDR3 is CAIPPTAKETQYF. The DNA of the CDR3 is TGTGCCATCCCACCGACAGCTAAAGAGACCCAGTACTTC.

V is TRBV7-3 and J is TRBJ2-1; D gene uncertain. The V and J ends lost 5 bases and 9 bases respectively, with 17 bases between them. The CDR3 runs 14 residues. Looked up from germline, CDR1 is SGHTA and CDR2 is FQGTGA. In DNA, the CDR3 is TGTGCCAGCAGCCCGAAGGAGTCCTACTCTGAGCAGTTCTTC. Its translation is CASSPKESYSEQFF. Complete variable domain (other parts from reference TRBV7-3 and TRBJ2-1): GAGVSQTPSNKVTEKGKYVELRCDPISGHTALYWYRQSLGQGPEFLIYFQGTGAADDSGLPNDRFFAVRPEGSVSTLKIQRTERGDSAVYLCASSPKESYSEQFFGPGTRLTVL.

CDR3 in amino acids: CASSVERGTEAFF. The CDR3 DNA reads TGTGCCAGCAGTGTCGAAAGGGGCACTGAAGCTTTCTTT. The chain combines TRBV6-1 with TRBJ1-1; D perhaps matches TRBD1 (5 bases). The CDR3 totals 13 residues. The V gene's germline CDR1 is MNHNS and CDR2 SASEGT. Trimming removed 4 bases at V and 4 bases at J, with 10 bases between.

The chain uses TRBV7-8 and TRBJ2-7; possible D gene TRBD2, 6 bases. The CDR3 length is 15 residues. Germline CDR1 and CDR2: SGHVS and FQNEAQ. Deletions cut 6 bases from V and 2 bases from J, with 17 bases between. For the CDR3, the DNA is TGTGCCAGCAGACCGTCCCGCGGGGAAACCTACGAGCAGTACTTC. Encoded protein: CASRPSRGETYEQYF. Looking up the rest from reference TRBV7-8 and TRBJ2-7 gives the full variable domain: GAGVSQSPRYKVAKRGQDVALRCDPISGHVSLFWYQQALGQGPEFLTYFQNEAQLDKSGLPSDRFFAERPEGSVSTLKIQRTQQEDSAVYLCASRPSRGETYEQYFGPGTRLTVT.

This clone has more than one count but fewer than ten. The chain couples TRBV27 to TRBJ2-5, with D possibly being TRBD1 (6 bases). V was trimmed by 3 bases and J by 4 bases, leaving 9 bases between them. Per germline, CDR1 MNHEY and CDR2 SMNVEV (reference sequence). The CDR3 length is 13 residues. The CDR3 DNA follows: TGTGCCAGCAGTTTTGCAGGGGCAGAGACCCAGTACTTC. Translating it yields CASSFAGAETQYF.

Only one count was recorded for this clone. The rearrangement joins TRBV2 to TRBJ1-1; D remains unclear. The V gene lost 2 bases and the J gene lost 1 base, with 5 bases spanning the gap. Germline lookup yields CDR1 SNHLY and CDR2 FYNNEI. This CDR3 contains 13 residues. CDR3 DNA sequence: TGTGCCAGCAGTGAATTCAGGAACACTGAAGCTTTCTTT. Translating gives CASSEFRNTEAFF.

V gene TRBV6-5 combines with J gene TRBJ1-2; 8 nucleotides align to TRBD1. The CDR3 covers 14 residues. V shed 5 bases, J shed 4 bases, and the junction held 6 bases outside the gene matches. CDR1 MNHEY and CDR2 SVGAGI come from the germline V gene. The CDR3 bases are TGTGCCAGCAGTCTACAGGGGGGTTCCTATGGCTACACCTTC. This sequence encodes CASSLQGGSYGYTF.

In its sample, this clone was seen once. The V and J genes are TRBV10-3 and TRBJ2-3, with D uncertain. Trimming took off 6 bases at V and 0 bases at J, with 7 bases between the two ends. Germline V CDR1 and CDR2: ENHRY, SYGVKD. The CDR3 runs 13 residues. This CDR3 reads CAISKTSTDTQYF. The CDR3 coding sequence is TGTGCCATCAGCAAGACTAGCACAGATACGCAGTATTTT.

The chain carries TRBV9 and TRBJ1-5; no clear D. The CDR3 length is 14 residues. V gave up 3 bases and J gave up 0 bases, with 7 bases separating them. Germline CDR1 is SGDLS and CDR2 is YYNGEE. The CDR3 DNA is TGTGCCAGCAGCGCTACAGCTAGCAATCAGCCCCAGCATTTT. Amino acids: CASSATASNQPQHF.